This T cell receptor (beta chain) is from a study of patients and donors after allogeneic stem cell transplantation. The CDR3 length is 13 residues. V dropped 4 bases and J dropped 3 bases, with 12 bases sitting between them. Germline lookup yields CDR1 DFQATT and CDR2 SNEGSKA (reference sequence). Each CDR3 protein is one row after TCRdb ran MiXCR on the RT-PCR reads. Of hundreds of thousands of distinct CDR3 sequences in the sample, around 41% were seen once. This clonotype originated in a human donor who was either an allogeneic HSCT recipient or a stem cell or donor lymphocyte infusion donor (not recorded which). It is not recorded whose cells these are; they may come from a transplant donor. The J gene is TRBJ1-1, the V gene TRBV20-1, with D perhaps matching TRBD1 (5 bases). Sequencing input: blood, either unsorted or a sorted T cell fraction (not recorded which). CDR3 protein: CSAKVSGDTEAFF. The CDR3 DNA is TGCAGTGCTAAGGTATCGGGGGACACTGAAGCTTTCTTT.